The 20 T cell receptor beta chains below were found in one sample sequenced in a study of T cells after yellow fever vaccination. TCRdb re-derived calls from the 5' RACE reads in MiXCR, one entry per CDR3 protein. Here the sample spans some 300,000 distinct CDR3 sequences, roughly 8.7% being singletons. Sequencing was performed on CD4+ T cells sorted from PBMCs, taken 5 days after the yellow fever booster vaccination. These receptors originate from a man aged 18 to 29 who received the YFV17D yellow fever vaccine.

The chain employs TRBV20-1 and TRBJ2-2, with D possibly being TRBD1 (5 bases). Trimming cost V 5 bases and J 4 bases, with 11 bases left between them. The CDR3 totals 13 residues. From germline, CDR1 is DFQATT and CDR2 SNEGSKA (reference sequence). In DNA form, the CDR3 reads TGCAGTGCTCAGACAGCTCTCACCGGGGAGCTGTTTTTT. This codes for CSAQTALTGELFF.

This clonotype was found a few times. V usage is TRBV12-3 or TRBV12-4 and J usage is TRBJ1-5; D is unclear. The V end lost 7 bases, the J end lost 4 bases, and 11 bases lay between the germline ends. The CDR3 extends over 13 amino acids. CDR3 region: CASTFGQNQPQHF. In DNA form, the CDR3 reads TGTGCCAGCACGTTCGGTCAGAATCAGCCCCAGCATTTT.

At least ten counts were recorded for this clonotype. The chain links TRBV11-2 to TRBJ2-5, with 8 positions matching TRBD1. Trimming cost V 2 bases and J 8 bases; bases outside gene matches: 7. The CDR3 covers 14 residues. Looked up from germline, CDR1 is SGHAT and CDR2 is FQNNGV. The CDR3 is CASSLPTGGRTQYF. The CDR3 region has the DNA TGTGCCAGCAGCTTACCTACAGGGGGGAGAACCCAGTACTTC.

This clonotype appeared a few times. This chain connects TRBV6-6 to TRBJ1-3; 8 nucleotides agree with TRBD1. V gave up 6 bases and J gave up 2 bases; unmatched junction bases: 3. This CDR3 is built from 14 residues. CDR1 is MNHNY and CDR2 is SVGAGI in the germline V gene (reference sequence). The CDR3 DNA is TGTGCCAGCAGAGCGGACAGGGCTGGAAACACCATATATTTT. It translates to CASRADRAGNTIYF.

V and J are TRBV10-3 and TRBJ1-2; D is unresolved. The germline V gene encodes CDR1 ENHRY and CDR2 SYGVKD. Deletions cut 3 bases from V and 1 base from J, with 9 bases between. The CDR3 covers 14 residues. The CDR3 DNA reads as TGTGCCATCAGTGACGGTCGGGGTAACTATGGCTACACCTTC. Its translation is CAISDGRGNYGYTF.

The V call is TRBV6-5, the J call TRBJ2-5; D is ambiguous. This CDR3 region has 14 residues. V was pared by 0 bases and J by 2 bases, with 7 bases between. CDR1 and CDR2 from the germline V gene are MNHEY and SVGAGI. The CDR3 region is CASSYSGQQETQYF. The CDR3 coding sequence is TGTGCCAGCAGTTACTCGGGTCAGCAAGAGACCCAGTACTTC.

This clonotype was seen a handful of times. CDR3 bases: TGTGCCAGCTCGTCGTTTGGGTCTACTACCTACAATGAGCAGTTCTTC. Its translation: CASSSFGSTTYNEQFF. V is TRBV18 and J is TRBJ2-1, with D hard to call. Per germline, CDR1 KGHSH and CDR2 LQKENI. Trimming took 6 bases from V and 2 from J, leaving 17 bases between them. CDR3 length: 16 amino acids.

This clonotype was detected a few times. The CDR3 DNA follows: TGCAGCGTTGTCCAGCCCTATGGCTACACCTTC. Protein sequence: CSVVQPYGYTF. The gene calls are TRBV29-1 and TRBJ1-2; D gene unclear. In germline, CDR1 is SQVTM, CDR2 ANQGSEA. This CDR3 has 11 residues. V was trimmed by 4 bases and J by 4 bases, leaving 7 bases between them.

The gene calls are TRBV5-1 and TRBJ2-7, with D perhaps matching TRBD1 or TRBD2 (5 bases each). Germline CDR1 and CDR2: SGHRS and YFSETQ. The CDR3 has 15 amino acids. Trimming left V 0 bases short and J 4 bases short, with 14 bases between. CDR3 nucleotides: TGCGCCAGCAGCTTGGACGGGGCGACCGTTTACGAGCAGTACTTC. This translates into CASSLDGATVYEQYF.

CDR3 sequence: CASRQYTGYGEQYF. As DNA, the CDR3 is TGTGCCAGCAGGCAATACACAGGTTACGGCGAGCAGTACTTC. This chain joins TRBV2 and TRBJ2-7; a weak D match, TRBD1 (5 bases). Looked up from germline, CDR1 is SNHLY and CDR2 is FYNNEI. V lost 6 bases and J lost 6, with 18 bases in between. This CDR3 spans 14 amino acids. The full variable domain, rest sourced from reference TRBV2 and TRBJ2-7, is EPEVTQTPSHQVTQMGQEVILRCVPISNHLYFYWYRQILGQKVEFLVSFYNNEISEKSEIFDDQFSVERPDGSNFTLKIRSTKLEDSAMYFCASRQYTGYGEQYFGPGTRLTVT.

The chain uses TRBV29-1 and TRBJ1-1; D is possibly TRBD1 (5 bases). The germline V gene encodes CDR1 SQVTM and CDR2 ANQGSEA. V was trimmed by 3 bases and J by 3 bases, leaving 5 bases between them. This CDR3 has 11 residues. CDR3 region: CSVDRDTEAFF. CDR3 nucleotide sequence: TGCAGCGTTGACAGGGACACTGAAGCTTTCTTT.

The rearrangement uses TRBV7-2 and TRBJ2-3; 8 bases agree with TRBD2. V shed 5 bases and J 4 bases; nucleotides not matched to a gene: 5. There are 14 residues in the CDR3. Germline lookup yields CDR1 SGHTA and CDR2 FQGNSA. CDR3 in amino acids: CASSRGLVPDTQYF. The CDR3 nucleotides are TGTGCCAGCAGCCGGGGACTAGTGCCAGATACGCAGTATTTT.

This clonotype was counted at least ten times. This sequence joins TRBV9 and TRBJ1-6; 7 nucleotides agree with TRBD1. V lost 0 bases and J lost 4; bases outside the gene matches: 1. Germline CDR1 is SGDLS and CDR2 is YYNGEE. The CDR3 covers 15 residues. CDR3 loop: CASSVGGQYNSPLHF. The CDR3 nucleotides are TGTGCCAGCAGCGTAGGGGGACAGTATAATTCACCCCTCCACTTT.

The V and J genes are TRBV23-1 and TRBJ2-1, with TRBD1 as a possible D gene (6 bases). TRBV23-1 is placed among ORFs of uncertain function. CDR3 length: 16 amino acids. Trimming left V 3 bases short and J 0 bases short, with 12 bases between. CDR3 amino acids: CASSQPTQGSYNEQFF. CDR3 nucleotide sequence: TGCGCCAGCAGTCAGCCTACACAGGGCTCCTACAATGAGCAGTTCTTC.

DNA for the CDR3: TGTGCCAGCACCCCCTTGGCCGTTGATCAGCCCCAGCATTTT. It specifies CASTPLAVDQPQHF. J is TRBJ1-5 and V is TRBV6-1; D uncertain. CDR1 is MNHNS and CDR2 is SASEGT in the germline V gene. This CDR3 comprises 14 residues. Deletions cut 7 bases from V and 5 bases from J, with 15 bases between.

The V and J genes are TRBV19 and TRBJ2-1; D is unclear. CDR3 length: 13 amino acids. Germline V lookup: CDR1 LNHDA, CDR2 SQIVND (reference sequence). Trimming removed 3 bases at V and 5 bases at J, with 8 bases between. Here the CDR3 DNA reads TGTGCCAGTAGTATTCTACGTAACAATGAGCAGTTCTTC. It codes for CASSILRNNEQFF.

This clonotype was picked up a small number of times. This chain links TRBV18 with TRBJ2-7; no reliable D call. Germline V gives CDR1 KGHSH, CDR2 LQKENI. Trimming stripped 6 bases from V and 2 bases from J, with 14 bases between. This CDR3 contains 14 residues. CDR3 in DNA: TGTGCCAGCTCCCCGAGGTCTTCCACCTACGAGCAGTACTTC. Amino acid sequence: CASSPRSSTYEQYF.

This clonotype was picked up many times. The chain carries TRBV20-1 and TRBJ2-7; 14 bases fit TRBD2. Trimming took 1 base from V and 3 from J; bases not matched to a gene: 2. Germline assignment: CDR1 DFQATT and CDR2 SNEGSKA (reference sequence). The CDR3 runs to 15 residues. The DNA for the CDR3 is TGCAGTGCTAGAGGGACTAGCGGGGGGTACTACGAGCAGTACTTC. It yields the protein CSARGTSGGYYEQYF.

There are many counts of this clonotype. V usage is TRBV2 and J usage is TRBJ2-1, with TRBD2 as a possible D gene (6 bases). Germline V gives CDR1 SNHLY, CDR2 FYNNEI. Trimming took off 0 bases at V and 15 bases at J, with 18 bases between the two ends. The CDR3 runs 14 residues. CDR3 coding DNA: TGTGCCAGCAGTGAAGCGCGAGAGTTACTAGCCTGGTTCTTC. It is translated as CASSEARELLAWFF.

The chain joins TRBV28 to TRBJ1-5; 7 bases line up with TRBD1. Germline V gives CDR1 MDHEN, CDR2 SYDVKM. J was trimmed by 3 bases and V by 7 bases; bases with no gene match: 3. The CDR3 consists of 13 residues. DNA of the CDR3: TGTGCCAGCATCGGGACAGTCAATCAGCCCCAGCATTTT. Encoded protein: CASIGTVNQPQHF.